Each of the 31 T cell receptor beta chains below was sequenced from the same sample in a study of healthy donors' naive CD4 and CD8 T cells. TCR libraries were built from 400 to 650 ng of total RNA by linear amplification. TCRdb passed the reads through MiXCR, listing each CDR3 protein once. The sample shows approximately 200,000 distinct CDR3 sequences, over 60% of them seen only once. Specimen: naive CD4+ and CD8+ T cells sorted from blood, pooled from several donors. The receptors originated from a pool of human donors in good health; the sample pools cells from several healthy donors.

The chain carries TRBV29-1 and TRBJ2-7, with D perhaps TRBD1 (6 bases). Germline V CDR1 and CDR2: SQVTM, ANQGSEA. This CDR3 has 14 residues. V lost 2 bases to trimming and J lost 0 bases, with 11 bases between them. The chain's CDR3 is CSVEWKQGSYEQYF. CDR3 nucleotide sequence: TGCAGCGTTGAATGGAAACAGGGCTCCTACGAGCAGTACTTC.

In DNA form, the CDR3 reads TGCAGCGTAGTTGGACTAGCGGGAGTCGGGAATGAGCAGTTCTTC. It yields the protein CSVVGLAGVGNEQFF. This chain joins TRBV29-1 and TRBJ2-1; 13 bases are shared with TRBD2. The ends lost 6 bases at V and 7 bases at J; junction bases unmatched: 9. The CDR3 length is 15 residues. CDR1 and CDR2 (germline): SQVTM, ANQGSEA.

The rearrangement joins TRBV6-2 or TRBV6-3 to TRBJ2-2; D uncertain. The V and J ends lost 6 bases and 7 bases respectively, with 18 bases between them. The CDR3 spans 15 residues. Germline CDR1 reads MNHEY; CDR2 reads SVGEGT. CDR3 DNA sequence: TGTGCCAGCAGCCAGTACCTAAAGCTAGACGGGGAGCTGTTTTTT. This sequence encodes CASSQYLKLDGELFF.

This clonotype occurred once. V gene TRBV6-6 combines with J gene TRBJ1-1; no reliable D call. Germline V lookup: CDR1 MNHNY, CDR2 SVGAGI (reference sequence). Deletions cut 6 bases from V and 1 base from J, with 9 bases between. The CDR3 has 13 residues. Here the CDR3 DNA reads TGTGCCAGCAGGATGGGCTGGAACACTGAAGCTTTCTTT. It translates to CASRMGWNTEAFF.

This clonotype was seen a handful of times. The rearrangement uses TRBV29-1 and TRBJ2-3, with 8 bases lining up with TRBD1. The CDR3 is made up of 14 amino acids. The germline V gene encodes CDR1 SQVTM and CDR2 ANQGSEA. Trimming took 3 bases from V and 4 from J; bases not matched to a gene: 6. The CDR3 coding sequence is TGCAGCGTTGATGAGACAGGGGCATCAGATACGCAGTATTTT. Its translation is CSVDETGASDTQYF.

This clonotype was picked up a small number of times. This chain joins TRBV19 and TRBJ2-2; D is unresolved. V was shortened by 1 base and J by 7 bases, with 10 bases between the two germline ends. CDR3 length equals 14 residues. The germline V gene encodes CDR1 LNHDA and CDR2 SQIVND (reference sequence). CDR3 DNA: TGTGCCAGTAGTATAGCGGGTTTCAACGGGGAGCTGTTTTTT. Its protein is CASSIAGFNGELFF.

The rearrangement uses TRBV29-1 and TRBJ2-5, with D possibly being TRBD1 (6 bases). CDR3 length: 13 residues. Germline V gene lookup returns CDR1 SQVTM and CDR2 ANQGSEA. Trimming removed 6 bases from V and 8 bases from J, with 19 bases in between. CDR3 coding DNA: TGCAGCGTGATGTCAAGGGACATGTTAACCCAGTACTTC. It codes for CSVMSRDMLTQYF.

The CDR3 here is CATSAQNTGELFF. The DNA of the CDR3 is TGTGCCACCAGTGCCCAAAACACCGGGGAGCTGTTTTTT. This sequence joins TRBV24-1 and TRBJ2-2; D call uncertain. Germline V gene data show CDR1 as KGHDR and CDR2 as SFDVKD. The CDR3 is made up of 13 amino acids. Trimming stripped 5 bases from V and 2 bases from J, with 5 bases between.

The CDR3 protein is CASSQGLAGDQETQYF. For the CDR3, the DNA is TGTGCCAGCAGTCAAGGACTAGCGGGAGACCAAGAGACCCAGTACTTC. The chain recombines TRBV6-5 with TRBJ2-5; the match to TRBD2 covers 13 bases. CDR1 is MNHEY, CDR2 SVGAGI, per germline. The CDR3 extends over 16 amino acids. Trimming removed 5 bases from V and 0 bases from J; junction bases left unmatched: 3.

This clonotype was counted ten times or more. The genes are TRBV27 and TRBJ2-2; 9 bases fit TRBD1. V shed 2 bases and J 5 bases; nucleotides not matched to a gene: 6. Germline V gives CDR1 MNHEY, CDR2 SMNVEV (reference sequence). CDR3 length: 16 amino acids. This CDR3 is CASSLRDRAVTGELFF. CDR3 nucleotide sequence: TGTGCCAGCAGTTTAAGGGACAGGGCTGTGACCGGGGAGCTGTTTTTT.

This chain connects TRBV29-1 to TRBJ2-7; D is unclear. Germline assignment: CDR1 SQVTM and CDR2 ANQGSEA. CDR3 size: 12 residues. V lost 3 bases and J lost 5, with 11 bases in between. Written as DNA, the CDR3 is TGCAGCGTTGACAAGGCCAGTGACGAGCAGTACGTC. Protein: CSVDKASDEQYV.

The genes are TRBV29-1 and TRBJ2-3; D remains ambiguous. The CDR3 spans 13 residues. Trimming shortened V by 2 bases and J by 3 bases, and 9 bases separated the two germline ends. Germline V CDR1 and CDR2: SQVTM, ANQGSEA. The CDR3 protein is CSVETRLTDTQYF. For the CDR3, the DNA is TGCAGCGTTGAAACTCGCCTTACAGATACGCAGTATTTT.

V gene TRBV11-2 combines with J gene TRBJ1-5; 7 bases are shared with TRBD1. The ends lost 5 bases at V and 5 bases at J; junction bases unmatched: 9. Germline CDR1 reads SGHAT; CDR2 reads FQNNGV. The length of the CDR3 is 15 residues. The CDR3 nucleotides are TGTGCCAGCAGCAATGGACAGGTGAAAGATCAGCCCCAGCATTTT. Protein: CASSNGQVKDQPQHF.

The chain joins TRBV11-2 to TRBJ2-5; D unclear. The CDR3 extends over 14 amino acids. Germline lookup yields CDR1 SGHAT and CDR2 FQNNGV. V lost 5 bases and J 2 bases, leaving 12 bases between the germline ends. CDR3 residues: CASSPWTAQETQYF. DNA for the CDR3: TGTGCCAGCAGCCCGTGGACGGCTCAAGAGACCCAGTACTTC.

The chain combines TRBV12-3 or TRBV12-4 with TRBJ1-5, with a possible D match to TRBD1 (5 bases). V gave up 5 bases and J gave up 3 bases, with 17 bases separating them. The CDR3 has 16 residues. CDR3 nucleotides: TGTGCCAGCAGTGAAGATGAGGGGCACTTCAATCAGCCCCAGCATTTT. It encodes CASSEDEGHFNQPQHF.

The chain carries TRBV6-6 and TRBJ1-5, with TRBD1 as a possible D gene (5 bases). Germline-derived CDR1 and CDR2 are MNHNY and SVGAGI (reference sequence). V shed 5 bases and J shed 7 bases, with 12 bases lying between them. The CDR3 has 13 residues. The CDR3 DNA reads as TGTGCCAGCAGTAGAGGGGCGGGACAGCCCCAGCATTTT. Translating gives CASSRGAGQPQHF.

V is TRBV6-2 or TRBV6-3 and J is TRBJ2-7; possible D gene TRBD2, 5 bases. CDR1 is MNHEY, CDR2 SVGEGT, per germline. The CDR3 covers 15 residues. Trimming took 6 bases from V and 3 from J, leaving 18 bases between them. CDR3 in DNA: TGTGCCAGCAGCCGCCCGGGATCGGAGTTCTACGAGCAGTACTTC. This codes for CASSRPGSEFYEQYF.

The chain uses TRBV6-2 or TRBV6-3 and TRBJ2-3; D is ambiguous. Germline-derived CDR1 and CDR2 are MNHEY and SVGEGT. CDR3 size: 15 residues. Trimming cost V 7 bases and J 4 bases, with 18 bases left between them. In DNA, the CDR3 is TGTGCCAGCATGATCCCCGGGCCTCCGGCAGATACGCAGTATTTT. Protein: CASMIPGPPADTQYF.

The chain couples TRBV29-1 to TRBJ2-1; D might be TRBD1 (6 bases). With 7 bases removed from V and 9 bases from J, the gap between germline ends came to 13 bases. The CDR3 length is 11 residues. Germline loops: CDR1 SQVTM, CDR2 ANQGSEA. For the CDR3, the DNA is TGCAGCGCCGGGACATGGGCTGAGCAGTTCTTC. It encodes CSAGTWAEQFF.

The chain has TRBV29-1 and TRBJ2-1; TRBD2 aligns across 8 bases. Germline CDR1 is SQVTM and CDR2 is ANQGSEA. The CDR3 is 15 residues long. J was trimmed by 7 bases and V by 4 bases; bases with no gene match: 12. The CDR3, as DNA: TGCAGCGTTGTCGAAGCGGGAGTAGTGGGGAATGAGCAGTTCTTC. It yields the protein CSVVEAGVVGNEQFF.

The chain has TRBV29-1 and TRBJ2-7; 9 bases agree with TRBD1. The CDR3 extends over 13 amino acids. The junction had 4 bases not matched to a gene; V was cut back by 3 bases and J by 4 bases. The germline V gene encodes CDR1 SQVTM and CDR2 ANQGSEA. The CDR3 region is CSVDMGQGYEQYF. Here the CDR3 DNA reads TGCAGCGTTGATATGGGACAGGGATACGAGCAGTACTTC.

The J gene is TRBJ2-4, the V gene TRBV6-5; D gene unclear. The CDR3 is made up of 14 amino acids. CDR1 is MNHEY, CDR2 SVGAGI, per germline. The ends were cut back, 4 bases at V and 0 bases at J, with 7 bases in the middle. The DNA of the CDR3 is TGTGCCAGCAGTTCTCCGGTAGCCAAAAACATTCAGTACTTC. It yields the protein CASSSPVAKNIQYF.

The chain couples TRBV6-5 to TRBJ2-7; 8 positions agree with TRBD2. The germline CDR1 and CDR2 sequences are MNHEY and SVGAGI. V trimming: 11 bases; J trimming: 3 bases; junction bases outside the gene matches: 15. This CDR3 has 15 residues. CDR3 in DNA: TGTGCCGCGACGGGACTAGTGGGAGGGAGCTACGAGCAGTACTTC. Translation: CAATGLVGGSYEQYF.

The J gene is TRBJ2-2, the V gene TRBV27; D unclear. This CDR3 is built from 12 residues. Germline V CDR1 and CDR2: MNHEY, SMNVEV (reference sequence). The V gene lost 10 bases and the J gene lost 3 bases, with 9 bases spanning the gap. The CDR3 region has the DNA TGTGCCACATCTACCTACACCGGGGAGCTGTTTTTT. Its protein is CATSTYTGELFF.

Of note for this clonotype: At one end, the junction sequence differs from germline, possibly due to a read error. V usage is TRBV6-6 and J usage is TRBJ1-4; 7 bases fit TRBD1. From germline, CDR1 is MNHNY and CDR2 SVGAGI (reference sequence). The CDR3 runs 16 residues. CDR3 protein: CASSYGGQAFNEKLFF. In DNA, the CDR3 is TGTGCAAGCAGCTACGGTGGACAGGCCTTCAATGAAAAACTGTTTTTT.

The rearrangement uses TRBV30 and TRBJ1-1; D gene ambiguous. Looked up from germline, CDR1 is GTSNPN and CDR2 is SVGIG (reference sequence). The CDR3 contains 10 residues. V was cut by 5 bases and J by 7 bases, with 8 bases left in between. The CDR3 region is CAWRTVEAFF. As DNA, the CDR3 is TGTGCCTGGCGGACGGTTGAAGCTTTCTTT.

The chain is built from TRBV15 and TRBJ2-7; D remains unclear. V was trimmed by 3 bases and J by 2 bases, leaving 11 bases between them. Germline-derived CDR1 and CDR2 are LNHNV and YYDKDF (reference sequence). The CDR3 consists of 14 residues. CDR3 nucleotide sequence: TGTGCCACCAGCAGTGAGGTTCGCACCTACGAGCAGTACTTC. This translates into CATSSEVRTYEQYF.

Concerning this clonotype: The junction departs from the called germline gene at one end, perhaps through a read error. The chain couples TRBV5-4 to TRBJ2-7, with 7 nucleotides matching TRBD1. CDR3 length equals 14 residues. CDR1 SGHNT and CDR2 YYREEE come from the germline V gene (reference sequence). CDR3 sequence: CASRLQGTSHEQYF. CDR3 in DNA: TGTGCCAGCAGACTACAGGGGACCTCCCACGAGCAGTACTTC.

This clonotype appeared once. This chain connects TRBV29-1 to TRBJ2-7; D gene uncertain. CDR3 length: 11 residues. Germline CDR1 reads SQVTM; CDR2 reads ANQGSEA. Trimming cost V 7 bases and J 7 bases, with 14 bases left between them. The CDR3 sequence is CSAQFQWEQYF. The CDR3, as DNA: TGCAGCGCCCAATTCCAATGGGAGCAGTACTTC.

This clonotype was detected only once. The V and J genes are TRBV29-1 and TRBJ2-7, with D possibly being TRBD2 (6 bases). In germline, CDR1 is SQVTM, CDR2 ANQGSEA. Trimming cost V 7 bases and J 0 bases, with 13 bases left between them. There are 13 residues in the CDR3. The CDR3 here is CSARDSNSYEQYV. CDR3 sequence (DNA): TGCAGCGCAAGGGACTCCAACTCCTACGAGCAGTACGTC.

This sequence joins TRBV29-1 and TRBJ2-3; 10 positions match TRBD2. Germline V lookup: CDR1 SQVTM, CDR2 ANQGSEA. The trim removed 8 bases at V and 1 base at J, leaving 6 bases unmatched. CDR3 length: 14 amino acids. As DNA, the CDR3 is TGCAGCATACGACTAGCGGGTGGCACAGATACGCAGTATTTT. It encodes CSIRLAGGTDTQYF.